These T cell receptor beta chains were read from a single sample in a study of cytomegalovirus exposure and HLA in healthy donors. Clones were sequenced by immunoSEQ multiplex PCR, and TCRdb holds only the in-frame ones, with some missing. This table has 180,000 or so clones, 78% appearing once. Sequences were obtained from PBMCs. These receptors were taken from a female donor in good health and CMV-seronegative. Both conserved end residues are part of each CDR3. A D gene is named only where the DNA matches it firmly. Clone size is not always given. Where it is, it says once, few, many or a class for expanded clones.

J gene | V gene | CDR3 length | clone size | D gene | CDR3 DNA | CDR3 protein
TRBJ1-2 | TRBV9 | 16 | NA | TRBD1 | TGTGCCAGCAGCCCGGGACAGATTTTTATTAACTATGGCTACACCTTC | CASSPGQIFINYGYTF
TRBJ2-4 | TRBV6-1 | 15 | NA | TRBD1 | TGTGCCAGCAGCACAGGGGGGATTGTGAAAAACATTCAGTACTTC | CASSTGGIVKNIQYF
TRBJ2-3 | TRBV5-1 | 16 | once | NA | TGCGCCAGCAGTTACCCCTTGGACAGTAGCACAGATACGCAGTATTTT | CASSYPLDSSTDTQYF
TRBJ2-3 | TRBV6-1 | 15 | NA | NA | TGTGCCAGTCGAAGGGCGGGCTCCTTCACAGATACGCAGTATTTT | CASRRAGSFTDTQYF
TRBJ2-4 | TRBV7-2 | 14 | NA | TRBD2 | TGTGCCAGCAGCTTGGGCGGGAGTGCAAACATTCAGTACTTC | CASSLGGSANIQYF
TRBJ2-5 | TRBV28 | 16 | NA | TRBD2 | TGTGCCAGCAGCCTAGCGGGAGGCCTGTTACAAGAGACCCAGTACTTC | CASSLAGGLLQETQYF
TRBJ1-5 | TRBV6-5 | 14 | NA | NA | TGTGCCAGCAGCTCCCAGATTTACAATCAGCCCCAGCATTTT | CASSSQIYNQPQHF
TRBJ1-1 | TRBV6-7 | 16 | NA | TRBD1 | TGTGCCAGCAGTTATCAAGGGGGCCCAATGAACACTGAAGCTTTCTTT | CASSYQGGPMNTEAFF
TRBJ2-5 | TRBV9 | 16 | NA | TRBD2 | TGTGCCAGCAGCGTTAGCGGGGGGGCCGGCCAAGAGACCCAGTACTTC | CASSVSGGAGQETQYF
TRBJ2-1 | TRBV11-3 | 16 | NA | NA | TGTGCCAGCAGCTTAAACGCAGGGTACTACTACAATGAGCAGTTCTTC | CASSLNAGYYYNEQFF
TRBJ1-2 | TRBV19 | 15 | NA | NA | TGTGCCAGCGAGCATGCCCTGGAGGGTACCTATGGCTACACCTTC | CASEHALEGTYGYTF
TRBJ2-5 | TRBV6-6 | 15 | NA | NA | TGTGCCAGCAGAGGAGGAGGTACAGGGCAAGAGACCCAGTACTTC | CASRGGGTGQETQYF
TRBJ1-2 | TRBV27 | 16 | NA | TRBD1 | TGTGCCAGCAGTTTATGGGGGGGACAGGGATTGAGTGGCTACACCTTC | CASSLWGGQGLSGYTF
TRBJ2-1 | TRBV7-9 | 18 | NA | NA | TGTGCCAGCAGCTTAGGAAAAGTGGGGGACATCAGGAACAATGAGCAGTTCTTC | CASSLGKVGDIRNNEQFF
TRBJ2-5 | TRBV7-9 | 17 | NA | TRBD1 | TGTGCCAGCAGCCCCCGGCAGGGACAGGGGAACCAAGAGACCCAGTACTTC | CASSPRQGQGNQETQYF
TRBJ2-1 | TRBV7-2 | 14 | NA | TRBD1 | TGTGCCAGCAGCCATCGGACAGGGAGCAATGAGCAGTTCTTC | CASSHRTGSNEQFF
TRBJ1-2 | TRBV27 | 13 | NA | NA | TGTGCCAGCAGTTTGACAGGAACCTATGGCTACACCTTC | CASSLTGTYGYTF
TRBJ2-3 | TRBV5-6 | 13 | NA | NA | TGTGCCAGCAGCTTTTCCACTACAGATACGCAGTATTTT | CASSFSTTDTQYF
TRBJ2-1 | TRBV7-3 | 16 | NA | NA | TGTGCCAGCAGCCGAGAGGCCCGTGGGTCCTACAATGAGCAGTTCTTC | CASSREARGSYNEQFF
TRBJ2-2 | TRBV13 | 16 | few | TRBD2 | TGTGCCAGCAGCTTTACTAGCGGGATAAAAACCGGGGAGCTGTTTTTT | CASSFTSGIKTGELFF
TRBJ1-6 | TRBV30 | 13 | NA | TRBD1 | TGTGCCTGGAGGGGACAGGGAAGTTCACCCCTCCACTTT | CAWRGQGSSPLHF
TRBJ2-6 | TRBV5-1 | 21 | NA | TRBD1 | TGCGCCAGCAGCTTGCCCAGACTACCTACAGGGGTCTACTCTGGGGCCAACGTCCTGACTTTC | CASSLPRLPTGVYSGANVLTF
TRBJ2-3 | TRBV27 | 13 | NA | NA | TGTGCCAGCAGACCCCGACCGGAGGGAACGCAGTATTTT | CASRPRPEGTQYF
TRBJ2-2 | TRBV6-5 | 14 | once | TRBD1 | TGTGCCAGCATCCCCACAGGGGGCGGCGGGGAGCTGTTTTTT | CASIPTGGGGELFF
TRBJ1-4 | TRBV6-1 | 14 | NA | TRBD1 | TGTGCCAGCAGGCGGGACAGGGGATATGAAAAACTGTTTTTT | CASRRDRGYEKLFF
TRBJ2-7 | TRBV5-1 | 14 | NA | NA | TGCGCCAGCAGCTTGGGAAAAGCGGCATACGAGCAGTACTTC | CASSLGKAAYEQYF
TRBJ1-2 | TRBV6-5 | 15 | NA | NA | TGTGCCAGCGGTGGACAGATCTCCCCTCTTTATGGCTACACCTTC | CASGGQISPLYGYTF
TRBJ2-2 | TRBV5-1 | 15 | NA | TRBD1 | TGCGCCAGCAGCACCCGACAGGGGGCGGCCGGGGAGCTGTTTTTT | CASSTRQGAAGELFF
TRBJ1-1 | TRBV25-1 | 13 | few | NA | TGTGCCAGCAGTGAGGGCCGGGGGGGAGAAGCTTTCTTT | CASSEGRGGEAFF
TRBJ1-1 | TRBV5-1 | 13 | NA | NA | TGCGCCAGCAGCTTGGAGGCGGTTCCCCAAGCTTTCTTT | CASSLEAVPQAFF
TRBJ2-3 | TRBV27 | 15 | NA | NA | TGTGCCAGCAGCCCCAGGGGCCTGAGCACAGATACGCAGTATTTT | CASSPRGLSTDTQYF
TRBJ1-1 | TRBV2 | 17 | once | NA | TGTGCCAGCAGTGTTAGCCGGTCAAGGATTGCGAACACTGAAGCTTTCTTT | CASSVSRSRIANTEAFF
TRBJ2-1 | TRBV5-4 | 15 | NA | TRBD2 | TGTGCCAGCAGCTTCTATAGCGGGGGGGGCGATGAGCAGTTCTTC | CASSFYSGGGDEQFF
TRBJ1-1 | TRBV5-1 | 15 | few | TRBD1 | TGCGCCAGCAGCCCTCGGACAGGGACGGGAACTGAAGCTTTCTTT | CASSPRTGTGTEAFF
TRBJ2-1 | TRBV6-5 | 15 | NA | NA | TGTGCCAGCAGTTACGCGGCGGGCTCCTACAATGAGCAGTTCTTC | CASSYAAGSYNEQFF
TRBJ2-7 | TRBV28 | 16 | NA | TRBD2 | TGTGCCACCCTGCCACCGGGACTAGCTGACTCCTACGAGCAGTACTTC | CATLPPGLADSYEQYF
TRBJ2-2 | TRBV2 | 14 | few | TRBD1 | TGTGCCAGCCACCGGACAGGGGGGCCCGGGGAGCTGTTTTTT | CASHRTGGPGELFF